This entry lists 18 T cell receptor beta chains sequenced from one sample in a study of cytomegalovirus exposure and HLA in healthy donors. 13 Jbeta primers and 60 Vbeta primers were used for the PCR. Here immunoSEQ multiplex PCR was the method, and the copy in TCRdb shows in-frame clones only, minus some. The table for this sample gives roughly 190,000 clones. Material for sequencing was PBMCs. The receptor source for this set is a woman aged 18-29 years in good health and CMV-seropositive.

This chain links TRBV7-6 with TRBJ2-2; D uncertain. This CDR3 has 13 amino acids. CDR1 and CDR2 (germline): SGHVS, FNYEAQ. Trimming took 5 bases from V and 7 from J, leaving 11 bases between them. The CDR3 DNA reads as TGTGCCAGCAGCAGCGTCGTTGTCGGGGAGCTGTTTTTT. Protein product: CASSSVVVGELFF.

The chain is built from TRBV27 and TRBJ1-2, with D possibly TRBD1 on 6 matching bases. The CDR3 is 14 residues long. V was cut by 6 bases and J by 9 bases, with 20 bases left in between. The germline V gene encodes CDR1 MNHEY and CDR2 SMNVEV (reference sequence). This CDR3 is CASRGAREPYRYTF. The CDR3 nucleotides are TGTGCCAGCAGGGGGGCGAGGGAACCCTACCGCTACACCTTC.

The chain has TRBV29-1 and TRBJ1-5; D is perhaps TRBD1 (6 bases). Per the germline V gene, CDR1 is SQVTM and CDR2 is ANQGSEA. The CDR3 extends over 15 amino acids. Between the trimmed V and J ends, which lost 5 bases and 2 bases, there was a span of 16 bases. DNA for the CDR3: TGCAGCGTTATACTACTGGGGGCGGGCAATCAGCCCCAGCATTTT. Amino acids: CSVILLGAGNQPQHF.

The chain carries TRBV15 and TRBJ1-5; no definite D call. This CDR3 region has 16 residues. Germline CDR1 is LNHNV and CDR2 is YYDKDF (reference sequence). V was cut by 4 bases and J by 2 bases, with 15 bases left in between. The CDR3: CATSNPTRGGNQPQHF. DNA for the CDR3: TGTGCCACCAGCAACCCGACCCGCGGGGGCAATCAGCCCCAGCATTTT.

The CDR3 DNA reads TGCGCCAGCAGCTCGGGAGTACAAGAGACCCAGTACTTC. Translating it yields CASSSGVQETQYF. The chain is built from TRBV5-1 and TRBJ2-5, with a possible D match to TRBD2 (6 bases). Germline V CDR1 and CDR2: SGHRS, YFSETQ. With 3 bases removed from V and 2 bases from J, the gap between germline ends came to 8 bases. The length of the CDR3 is 13 residues.

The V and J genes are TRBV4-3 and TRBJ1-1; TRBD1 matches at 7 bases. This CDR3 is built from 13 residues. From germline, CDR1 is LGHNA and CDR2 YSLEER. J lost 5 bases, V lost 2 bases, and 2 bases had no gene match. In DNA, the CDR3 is TGCGCCAGCAGCCAATACAGGGGTACTGAAGCTTTCTTT. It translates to CASSQYRGTEAFF.

CDR3 sequence: CASSYSDRGRTEAFF. In DNA form, the CDR3 reads TGTGCCAGCAGTTACTCCGACAGGGGGCGTACTGAAGCTTTCTTT. The rearrangement joins TRBV6-5 to TRBJ1-1, with TRBD1 identical over 10 bases. The trim removed 0 bases at V and 5 bases at J, leaving 3 bases unmatched. The CDR3 length is 15 residues. CDR1 and CDR2 from the germline V gene are MNHEY and SVGAGI.

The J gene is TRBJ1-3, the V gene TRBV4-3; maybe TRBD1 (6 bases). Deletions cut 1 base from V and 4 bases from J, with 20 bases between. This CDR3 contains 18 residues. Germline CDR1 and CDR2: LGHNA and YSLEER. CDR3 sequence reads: CASSQVGDFGDTGNTIYF. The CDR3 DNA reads TGCGCCAGCAGCCAAGTCGGGGATTTCGGGGACACGGGAAACACCATATATTTT.

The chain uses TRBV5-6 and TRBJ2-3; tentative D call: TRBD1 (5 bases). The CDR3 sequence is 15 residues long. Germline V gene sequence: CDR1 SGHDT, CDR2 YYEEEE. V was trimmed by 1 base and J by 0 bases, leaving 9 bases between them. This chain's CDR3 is CASSLSQGSTDTQYF. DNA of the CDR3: TGTGCCAGCAGCTTGAGCCAGGGTAGCACAGATACGCAGTATTTT.

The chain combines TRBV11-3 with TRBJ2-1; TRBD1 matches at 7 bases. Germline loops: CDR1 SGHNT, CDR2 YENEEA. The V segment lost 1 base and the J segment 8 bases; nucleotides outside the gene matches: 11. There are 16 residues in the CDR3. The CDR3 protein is CASSLAISRGIYEQFF. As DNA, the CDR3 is TGTGCCAGCAGCTTAGCAATCTCCAGGGGGATCTATGAGCAGTTCTTC.

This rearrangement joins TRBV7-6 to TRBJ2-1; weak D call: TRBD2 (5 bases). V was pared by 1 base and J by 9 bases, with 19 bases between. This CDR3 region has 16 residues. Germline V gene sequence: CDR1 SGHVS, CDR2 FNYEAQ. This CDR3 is CASSLGQIGLIGEQFF. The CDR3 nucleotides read TGTGCCAGCAGCTTAGGCCAGATAGGACTGATAGGTGAGCAGTTCTTC.

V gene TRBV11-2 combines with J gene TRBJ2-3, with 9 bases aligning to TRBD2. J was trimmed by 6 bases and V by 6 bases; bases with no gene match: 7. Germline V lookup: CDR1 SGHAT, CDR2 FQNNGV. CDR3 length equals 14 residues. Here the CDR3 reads CASSLFSGSDTQYF. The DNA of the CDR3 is TGTGCCAGCAGTCTCTTTAGCGGGAGCGATACGCAGTATTTT. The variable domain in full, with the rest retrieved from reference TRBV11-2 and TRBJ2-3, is EAGVAQSPRYKIIEKRQSVAFWCNPISGHATLYWYQQILGQGPKLLIQFQNNGVVDDSQLPKDRFSAERLKGVDSTLKIQPAKLEDSAVYLCASSLFSGSDTQYFGPGTRLTVL.

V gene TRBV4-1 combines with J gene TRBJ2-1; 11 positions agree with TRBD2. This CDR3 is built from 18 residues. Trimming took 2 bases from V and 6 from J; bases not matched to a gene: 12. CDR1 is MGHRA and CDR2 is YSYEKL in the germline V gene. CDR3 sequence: CASSQLLISSGGINEQFF. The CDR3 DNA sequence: TGCGCCAGCAGCCAACTCCTAATTTCTAGCGGGGGGATCAATGAGCAGTTCTTC.

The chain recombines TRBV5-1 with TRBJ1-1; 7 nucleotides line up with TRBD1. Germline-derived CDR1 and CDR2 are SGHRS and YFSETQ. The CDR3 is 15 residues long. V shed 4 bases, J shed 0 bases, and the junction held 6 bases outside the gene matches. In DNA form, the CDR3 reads TGCGCCAGCAGCCAGCAGGGGGATATGAACACTGAAGCTTTCTTT. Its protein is CASSQQGDMNTEAFF.

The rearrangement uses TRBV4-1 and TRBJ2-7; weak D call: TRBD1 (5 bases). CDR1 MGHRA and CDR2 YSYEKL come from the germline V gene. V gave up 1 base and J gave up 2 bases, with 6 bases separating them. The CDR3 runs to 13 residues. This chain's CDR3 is CASSQGRAYEQYF. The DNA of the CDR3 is TGCGCCAGCAGCCAAGGCAGGGCCTACGAGCAGTACTTC.

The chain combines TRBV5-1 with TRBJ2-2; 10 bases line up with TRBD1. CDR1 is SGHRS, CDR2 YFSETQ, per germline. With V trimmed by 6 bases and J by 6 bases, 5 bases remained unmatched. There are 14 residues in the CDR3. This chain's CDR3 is CASTSGTGAGELFF. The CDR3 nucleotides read TGCGCCAGCACATCCGGGACAGGGGCCGGGGAGCTGTTTTTT.

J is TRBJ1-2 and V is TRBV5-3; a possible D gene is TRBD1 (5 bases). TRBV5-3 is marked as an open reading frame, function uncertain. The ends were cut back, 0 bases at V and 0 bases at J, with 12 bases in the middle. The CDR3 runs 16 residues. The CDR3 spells CARSLGGGLANYGYTF. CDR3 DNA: TGTGCCAGAAGCTTGGGTGGGGGGTTAGCTAACTATGGCTACACCTTC.

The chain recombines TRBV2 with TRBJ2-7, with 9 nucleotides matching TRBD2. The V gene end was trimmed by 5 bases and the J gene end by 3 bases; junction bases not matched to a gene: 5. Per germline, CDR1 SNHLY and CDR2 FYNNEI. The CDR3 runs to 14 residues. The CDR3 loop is CASSRRGGHYEQYF. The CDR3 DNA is TGTGCCAGCAGTAGGCGGGGGGGCCACTACGAGCAGTACTTC.